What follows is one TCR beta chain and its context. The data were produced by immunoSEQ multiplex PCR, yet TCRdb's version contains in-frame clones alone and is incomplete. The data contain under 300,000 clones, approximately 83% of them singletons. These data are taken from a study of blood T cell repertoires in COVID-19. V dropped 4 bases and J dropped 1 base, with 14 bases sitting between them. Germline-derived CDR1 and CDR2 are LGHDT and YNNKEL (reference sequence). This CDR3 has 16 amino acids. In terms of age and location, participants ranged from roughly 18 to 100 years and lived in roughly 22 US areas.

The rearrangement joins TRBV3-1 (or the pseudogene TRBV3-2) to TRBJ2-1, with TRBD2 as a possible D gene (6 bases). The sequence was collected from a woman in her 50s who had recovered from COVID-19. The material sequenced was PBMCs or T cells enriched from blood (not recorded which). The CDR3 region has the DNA TGTGCCAGCAGCCCCCTGGTAGGAGGGTCCTACAATGAGCAGTTCTTC. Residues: CASSPLVGGSYNEQFF.